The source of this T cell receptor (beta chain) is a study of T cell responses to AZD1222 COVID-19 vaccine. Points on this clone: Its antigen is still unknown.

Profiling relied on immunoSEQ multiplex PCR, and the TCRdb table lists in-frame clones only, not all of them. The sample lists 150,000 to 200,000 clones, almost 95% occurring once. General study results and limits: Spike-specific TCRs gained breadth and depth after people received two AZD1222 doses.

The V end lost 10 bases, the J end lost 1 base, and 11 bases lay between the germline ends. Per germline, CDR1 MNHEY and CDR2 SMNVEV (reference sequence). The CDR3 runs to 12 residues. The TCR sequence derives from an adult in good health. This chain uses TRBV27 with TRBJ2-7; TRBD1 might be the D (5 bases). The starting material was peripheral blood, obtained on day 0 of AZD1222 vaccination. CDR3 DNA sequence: TGTGCCAATAAAGGGGATTCCTACGAGCAGTACTTC. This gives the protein CANKGDSYEQYF.